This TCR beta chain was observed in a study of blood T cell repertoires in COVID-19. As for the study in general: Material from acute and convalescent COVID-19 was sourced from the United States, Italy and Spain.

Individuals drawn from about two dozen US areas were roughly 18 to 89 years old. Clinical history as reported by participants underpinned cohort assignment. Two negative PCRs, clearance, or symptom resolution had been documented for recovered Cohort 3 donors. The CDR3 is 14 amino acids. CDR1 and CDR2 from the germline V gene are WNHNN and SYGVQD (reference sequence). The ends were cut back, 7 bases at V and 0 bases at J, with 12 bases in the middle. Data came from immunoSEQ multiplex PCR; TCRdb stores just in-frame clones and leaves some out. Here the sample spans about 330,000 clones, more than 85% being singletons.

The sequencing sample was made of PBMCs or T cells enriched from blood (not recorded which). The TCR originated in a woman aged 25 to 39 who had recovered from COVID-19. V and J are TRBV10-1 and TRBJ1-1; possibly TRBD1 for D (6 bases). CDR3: CASTTRGMNTEAFF. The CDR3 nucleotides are TGCGCCAGCACCACTAGGGGGATGAACACTGAAGCTTTCTTT.